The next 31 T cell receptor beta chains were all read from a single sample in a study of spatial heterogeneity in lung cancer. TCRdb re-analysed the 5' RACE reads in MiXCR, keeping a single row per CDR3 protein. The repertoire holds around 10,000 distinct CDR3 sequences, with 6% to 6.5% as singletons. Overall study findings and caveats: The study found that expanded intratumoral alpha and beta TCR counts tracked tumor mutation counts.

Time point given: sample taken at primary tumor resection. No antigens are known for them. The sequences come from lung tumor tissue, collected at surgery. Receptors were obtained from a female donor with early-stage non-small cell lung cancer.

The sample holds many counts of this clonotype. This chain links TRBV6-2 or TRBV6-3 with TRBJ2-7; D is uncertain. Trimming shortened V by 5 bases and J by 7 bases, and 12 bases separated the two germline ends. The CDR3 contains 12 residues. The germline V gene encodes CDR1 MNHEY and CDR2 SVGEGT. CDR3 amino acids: CASSTEMGEQYF. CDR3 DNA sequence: TGTGCCAGCAGTACGGAGATGGGAGAGCAGTACTTC.

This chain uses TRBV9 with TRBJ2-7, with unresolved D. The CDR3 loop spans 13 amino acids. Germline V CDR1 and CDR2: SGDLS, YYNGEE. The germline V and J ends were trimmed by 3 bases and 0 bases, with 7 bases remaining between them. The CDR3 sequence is CASSGLYSYEQYF. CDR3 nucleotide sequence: TGTGCCAGCAGCGGACTTTACTCCTACGAGCAGTACTTC.

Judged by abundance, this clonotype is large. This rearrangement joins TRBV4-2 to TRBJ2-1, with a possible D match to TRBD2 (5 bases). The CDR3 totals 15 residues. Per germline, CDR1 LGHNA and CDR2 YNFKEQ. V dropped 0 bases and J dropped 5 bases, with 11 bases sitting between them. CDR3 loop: CASSQEASSNNEQFF. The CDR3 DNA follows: TGTGCCAGCAGCCAAGAGGCTAGCAGTAACAATGAGCAGTTCTTC.

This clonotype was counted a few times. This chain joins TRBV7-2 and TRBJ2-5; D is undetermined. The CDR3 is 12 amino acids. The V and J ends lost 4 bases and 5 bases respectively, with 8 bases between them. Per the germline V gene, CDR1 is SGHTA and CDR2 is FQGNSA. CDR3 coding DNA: TGTGCCAGCAGCTCCCACGGGGAGACCCAGTACTTC. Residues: CASSSHGETQYF.

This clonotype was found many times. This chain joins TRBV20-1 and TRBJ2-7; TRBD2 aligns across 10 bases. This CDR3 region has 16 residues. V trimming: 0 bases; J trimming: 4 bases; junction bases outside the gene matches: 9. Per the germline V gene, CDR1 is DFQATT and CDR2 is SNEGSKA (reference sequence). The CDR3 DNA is TGCAGTGCTAGAGATGTAGAACTAGCGGGGACTTACGAGCAGTACTTC. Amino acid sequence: CSARDVELAGTYEQYF.

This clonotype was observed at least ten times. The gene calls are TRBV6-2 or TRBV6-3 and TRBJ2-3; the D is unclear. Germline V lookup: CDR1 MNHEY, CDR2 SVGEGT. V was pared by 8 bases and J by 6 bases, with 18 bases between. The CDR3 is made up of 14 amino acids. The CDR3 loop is CASALGGPWDTQYF. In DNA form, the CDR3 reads TGTGCCAGCGCCCTAGGCGGCCCCTGGGATACGCAGTATTTT.

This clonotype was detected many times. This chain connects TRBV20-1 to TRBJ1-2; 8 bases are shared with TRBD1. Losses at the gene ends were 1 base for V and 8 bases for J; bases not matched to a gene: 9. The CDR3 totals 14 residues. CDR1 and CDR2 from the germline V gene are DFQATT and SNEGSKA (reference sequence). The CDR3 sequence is CSARGLDRAYGYTF. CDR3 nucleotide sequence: TGCAGTGCTAGAGGCCTGGACAGGGCTTACGGCTACACCTTC.

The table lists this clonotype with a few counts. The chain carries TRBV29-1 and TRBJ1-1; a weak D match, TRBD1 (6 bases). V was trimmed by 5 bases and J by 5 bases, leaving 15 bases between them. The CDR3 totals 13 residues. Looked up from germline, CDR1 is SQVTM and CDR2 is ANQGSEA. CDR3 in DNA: TGCAGCGTTTTGGGACACCGAGGAACTGAAGCTTTCTTT. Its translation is CSVLGHRGTEAFF.

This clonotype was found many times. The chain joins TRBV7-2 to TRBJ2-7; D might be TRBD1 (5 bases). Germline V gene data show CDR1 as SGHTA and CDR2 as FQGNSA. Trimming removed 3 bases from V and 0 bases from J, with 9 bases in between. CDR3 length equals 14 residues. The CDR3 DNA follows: TGTGCCAGCAGCTTGACAGCTCACTCCTACGAGCAGTACTTC. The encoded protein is CASSLTAHSYEQYF.

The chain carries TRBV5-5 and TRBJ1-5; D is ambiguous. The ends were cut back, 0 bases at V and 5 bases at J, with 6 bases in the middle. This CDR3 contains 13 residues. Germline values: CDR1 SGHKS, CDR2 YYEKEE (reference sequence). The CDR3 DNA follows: TGTGCCAGCAGCTTGGAAATGGATCAGCCCCAGCATTTT. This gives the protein CASSLEMDQPQHF.

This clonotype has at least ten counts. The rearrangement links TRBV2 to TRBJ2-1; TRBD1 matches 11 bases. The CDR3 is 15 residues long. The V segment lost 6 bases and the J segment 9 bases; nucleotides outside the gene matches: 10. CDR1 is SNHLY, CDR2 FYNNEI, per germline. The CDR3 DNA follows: TGTGCCAGCAGACTGCAGGGACAGGGGGGACCTGAGCAGTTCTTC. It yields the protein CASRLQGQGGPEQFF.

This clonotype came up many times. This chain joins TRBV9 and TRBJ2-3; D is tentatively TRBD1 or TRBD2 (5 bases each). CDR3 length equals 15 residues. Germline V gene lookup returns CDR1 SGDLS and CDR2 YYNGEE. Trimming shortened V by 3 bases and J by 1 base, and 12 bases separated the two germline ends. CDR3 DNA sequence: TGTGCCAGCAGCGAAAGTACGGGGCGCACAGATACGCAGTATTTT. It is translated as CASSESTGRTDTQYF.

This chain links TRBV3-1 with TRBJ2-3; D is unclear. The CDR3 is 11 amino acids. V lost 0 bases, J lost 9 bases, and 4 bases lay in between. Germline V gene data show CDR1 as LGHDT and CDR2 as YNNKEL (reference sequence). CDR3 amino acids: CASSQDNTQYF. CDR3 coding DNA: TGTGCCAGCAGCCAAGATAACACGCAGTATTTT.

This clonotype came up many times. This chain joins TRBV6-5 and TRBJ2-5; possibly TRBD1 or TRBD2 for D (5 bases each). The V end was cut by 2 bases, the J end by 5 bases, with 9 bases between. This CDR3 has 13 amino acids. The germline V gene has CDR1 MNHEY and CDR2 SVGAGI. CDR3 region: CASSYLGDETQYF. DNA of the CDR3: TGTGCCAGCAGTTACCTGGGGGACGAGACCCAGTACTTC.

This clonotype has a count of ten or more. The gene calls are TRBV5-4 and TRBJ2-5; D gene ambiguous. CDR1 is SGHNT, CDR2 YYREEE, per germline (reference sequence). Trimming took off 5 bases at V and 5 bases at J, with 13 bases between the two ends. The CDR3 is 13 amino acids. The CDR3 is CASSSPDSETQYF. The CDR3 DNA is TGTGCCAGCAGTTCGCCCGACTCTGAGACCCAGTACTTC. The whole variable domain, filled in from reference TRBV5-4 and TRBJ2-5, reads ETGVTQSPTHLIKTRGQQVTLRCSSQSGHNTVSWYQQALGQGPQFIFQYYREEENGRGNFPPRFSGLQFPNYSSELNVNALELDDSALYLCASSSPDSETQYFGPGTRLLVL.

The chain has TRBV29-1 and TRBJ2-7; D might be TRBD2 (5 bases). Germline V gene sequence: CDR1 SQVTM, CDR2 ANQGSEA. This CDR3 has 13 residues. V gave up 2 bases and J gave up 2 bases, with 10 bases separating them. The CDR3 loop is CSVESSGTYEQYF. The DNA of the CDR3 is TGCAGCGTTGAATCCAGCGGAACCTACGAGCAGTACTTC.

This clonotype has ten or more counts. CDR3 sequence (DNA): TGTGCCAGCGGGACAGGGTATAATGGCTACACCTTC. Amino acid sequence: CASGTGYNGYTF. The chain joins TRBV6-6 to TRBJ1-2; 9 bases match TRBD1. In germline, CDR1 is MNHNY, CDR2 SVGAGI (reference sequence). J gave up 6 bases and V 8 bases, and 4 bases lay outside the gene matches. The CDR3 runs 12 residues.

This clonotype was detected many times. The CDR3 nucleotides read TGTGCCAGCAGCGTTCAAAGCCTAGCCCTCCACTTT. It yields the protein CASSVQSLALHF. This chain joins TRBV7-2 and TRBJ1-6, with unresolved D. This CDR3 is built from 12 residues. Germline V lookup: CDR1 SGHTA, CDR2 FQGNSA. The V and J ends lost 5 bases and 14 bases respectively, with 13 bases between them.

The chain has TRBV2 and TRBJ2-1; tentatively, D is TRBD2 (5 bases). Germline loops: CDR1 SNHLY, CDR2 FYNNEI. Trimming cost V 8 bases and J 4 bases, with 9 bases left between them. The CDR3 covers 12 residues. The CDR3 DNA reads TGTGCCAGCGGACTGCAGTACAATGAGCAGTTCTTC. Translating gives CASGLQYNEQFF.

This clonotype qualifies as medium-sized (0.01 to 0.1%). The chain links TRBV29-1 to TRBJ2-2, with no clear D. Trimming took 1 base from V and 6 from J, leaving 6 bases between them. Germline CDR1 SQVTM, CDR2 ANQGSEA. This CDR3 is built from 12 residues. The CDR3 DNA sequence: TGCAGCGTTGAAGGCTGGGCCGGGGAGCTGTTTTTT. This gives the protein CSVEGWAGELFF.

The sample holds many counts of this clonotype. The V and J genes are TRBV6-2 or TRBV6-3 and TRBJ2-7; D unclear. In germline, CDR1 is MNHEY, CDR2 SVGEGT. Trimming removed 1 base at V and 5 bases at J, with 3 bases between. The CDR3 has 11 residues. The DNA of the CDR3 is TGTGCCAGCAGTTACTTCGACGAGCAGTACTTC. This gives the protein CASSYFDEQYF.

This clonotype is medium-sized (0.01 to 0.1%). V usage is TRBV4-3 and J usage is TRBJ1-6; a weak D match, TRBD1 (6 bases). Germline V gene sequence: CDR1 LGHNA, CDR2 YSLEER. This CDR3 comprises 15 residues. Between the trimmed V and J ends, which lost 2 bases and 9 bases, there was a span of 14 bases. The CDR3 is CASSQSRGGLSPLHF. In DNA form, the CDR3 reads TGCGCCAGCAGCCAAAGCCGTGGGGGGCTTTCACCCCTCCACTTT.

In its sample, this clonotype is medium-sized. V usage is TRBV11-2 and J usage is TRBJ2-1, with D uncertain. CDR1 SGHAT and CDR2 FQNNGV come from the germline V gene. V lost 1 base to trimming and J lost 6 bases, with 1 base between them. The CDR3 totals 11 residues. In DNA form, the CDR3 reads TGTGCCAGCAGCTTAGTCAATGAGCAGTTCTTC. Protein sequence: CASSLVNEQFF.

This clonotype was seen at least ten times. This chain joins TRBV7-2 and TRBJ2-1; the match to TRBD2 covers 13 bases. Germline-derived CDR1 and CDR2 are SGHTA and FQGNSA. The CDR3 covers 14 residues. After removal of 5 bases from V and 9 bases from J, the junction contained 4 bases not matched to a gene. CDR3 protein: CASSQTSGGAEQFF. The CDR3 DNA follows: TGTGCCAGCAGCCAAACTAGCGGGGGGGCTGAGCAGTTCTTC.

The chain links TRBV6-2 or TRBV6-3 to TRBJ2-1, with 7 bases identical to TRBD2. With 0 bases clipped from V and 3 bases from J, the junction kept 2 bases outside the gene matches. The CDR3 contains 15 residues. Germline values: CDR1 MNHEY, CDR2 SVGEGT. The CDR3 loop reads CASSYSRGSYNEQFF. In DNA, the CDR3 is TGTGCCAGCAGTTACTCGCGCGGGAGCTACAATGAGCAGTTCTTC.

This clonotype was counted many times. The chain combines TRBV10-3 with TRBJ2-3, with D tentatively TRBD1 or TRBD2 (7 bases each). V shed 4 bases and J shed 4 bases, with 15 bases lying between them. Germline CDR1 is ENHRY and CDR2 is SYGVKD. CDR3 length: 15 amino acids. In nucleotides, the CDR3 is TGTGCCATCAGTGCAGCAGGGGGGGGATCAGATACGCAGTATTTT. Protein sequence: CAISAAGGGSDTQYF.

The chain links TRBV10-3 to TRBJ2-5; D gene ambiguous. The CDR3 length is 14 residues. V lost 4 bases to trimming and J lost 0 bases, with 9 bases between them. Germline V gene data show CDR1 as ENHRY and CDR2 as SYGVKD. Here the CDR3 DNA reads TGTGCCATCAGTGTCGGACCCAACCAAGAGACCCAGTACTTC. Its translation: CAISVGPNQETQYF.

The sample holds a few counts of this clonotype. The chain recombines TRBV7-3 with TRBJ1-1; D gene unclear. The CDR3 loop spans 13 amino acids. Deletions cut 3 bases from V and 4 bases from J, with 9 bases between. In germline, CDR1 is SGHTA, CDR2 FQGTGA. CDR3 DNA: TGTGCCAGCAGCTTCCAAACGGGCACTGAAGCTTTCTTT. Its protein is CASSFQTGTEAFF.

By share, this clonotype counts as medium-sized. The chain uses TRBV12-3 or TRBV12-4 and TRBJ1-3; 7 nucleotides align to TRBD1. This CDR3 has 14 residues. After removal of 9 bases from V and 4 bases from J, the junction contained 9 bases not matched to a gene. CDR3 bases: TGTGCCAGAGGGGGCCGTGGCCGCGGAAACACCATATATTTT. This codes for CARGGRGRGNTIYF.

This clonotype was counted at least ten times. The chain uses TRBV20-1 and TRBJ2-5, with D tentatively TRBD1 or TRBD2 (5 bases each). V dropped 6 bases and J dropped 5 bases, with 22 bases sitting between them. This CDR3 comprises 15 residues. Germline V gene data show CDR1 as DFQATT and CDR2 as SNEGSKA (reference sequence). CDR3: CSAPGAEGFRETQYF. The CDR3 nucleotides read TGCAGTGCCCCCGGGGCTGAGGGGTTTCGGGAGACCCAGTACTTC.

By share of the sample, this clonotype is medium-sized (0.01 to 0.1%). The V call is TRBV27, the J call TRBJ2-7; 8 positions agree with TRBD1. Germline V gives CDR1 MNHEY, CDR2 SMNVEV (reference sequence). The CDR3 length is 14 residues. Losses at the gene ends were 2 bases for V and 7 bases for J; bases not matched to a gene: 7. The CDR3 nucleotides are TGTGCCAGCAGTTTAAGACAGGGGAATGGGGAGCAGTACTTC. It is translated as CASSLRQGNGEQYF.